The clone carrying this T cell receptor (beta chain) was seen only a few times. This sample was taken from a study of blood T cells in healthy people across ages. Through a sample-barcoded 5' primer and a J-beta primer mix, a second PCR was run for roughly 6 to 11 cycles. TCRdb ran MiXCR on the 5' RACE reads and lists one entry per CDR3 protein. This table holds around 900,000 distinct CDR3 sequences, about 53% found once. The CDR3 length is 14 residues. CDR1 and CDR2 from the germline V gene are SGHRS and YFSETQ. Trimming left V 5 bases short and J 9 bases short, with 19 bases between. The sequence derives from a woman aged 55-70 years in good health. V gene TRBV5-1 combines with J gene TRBJ2-3, with D tentatively TRBD2 (5 bases). The sequenced material came from blood. The CDR3 loop is CASRVEGTPPTQYF. The CDR3 region has the DNA TGCGCCAGCAGGGTTGAGGGAACCCCCCCAACGCAGTATTTT.